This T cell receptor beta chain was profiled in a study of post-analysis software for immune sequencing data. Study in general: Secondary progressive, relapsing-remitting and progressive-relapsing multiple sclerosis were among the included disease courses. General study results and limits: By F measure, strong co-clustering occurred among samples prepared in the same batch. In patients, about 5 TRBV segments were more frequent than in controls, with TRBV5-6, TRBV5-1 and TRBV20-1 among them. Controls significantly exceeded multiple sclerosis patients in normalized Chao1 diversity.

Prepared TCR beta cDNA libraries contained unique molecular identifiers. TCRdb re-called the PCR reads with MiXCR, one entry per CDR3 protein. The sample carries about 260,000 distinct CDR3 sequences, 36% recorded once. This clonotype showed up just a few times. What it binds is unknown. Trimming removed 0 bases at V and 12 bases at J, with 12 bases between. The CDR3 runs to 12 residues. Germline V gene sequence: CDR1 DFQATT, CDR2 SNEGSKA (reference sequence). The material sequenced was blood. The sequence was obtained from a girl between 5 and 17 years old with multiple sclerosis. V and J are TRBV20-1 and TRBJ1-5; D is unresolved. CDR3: CSARDQYRGQHF. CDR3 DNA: TGCAGTGCTAGAGACCAATACAGAGGCCAGCATTTT.